Below, 21 T cell receptor beta chains from the same sample are listed, as sequenced in a study of cytotoxic CD8 clonotypes in ibrutinib-treated CLL. TCRdb keeps only in-frame clones here, not all; method: immunoSEQ multiplex PCR. The data contain about 45,000 clones, over 50% of them singletons. Sample: PBMCs, taken after 24 months of ibrutinib treatment. These TCRs come from a human donor with chronic lymphocytic leukemia.

The chain combines TRBV6-6 with TRBJ2-1, with 8 bases that match TRBD1. The CDR3 covers 14 residues. The germline V gene encodes CDR1 MNHNY and CDR2 SVGAGI (reference sequence). Unmatched junction bases numbered 12, after V lost 10 bases and J lost 7 bases. CDR3 nucleotides: TGTGCCACCAACACTGGACAGGGCATTAATGAGCAGTTCTTC. Translation gives CATNTGQGINEQFF.

This clone has a single count. The V gene is TRBV19, the J gene TRBJ2-5, with 12 bases lining up with TRBD2. This CDR3 region has 16 residues. The germline CDR1 and CDR2 sequences are LNHDA and SQIVND (reference sequence). V lost 5 bases to trimming and J lost 4 bases; unmatched junction nucleotides: 8. The CDR3 sequence is CASSSTSGGRGETQYF. As DNA, the CDR3 is TGTGCCAGTAGTTCGACTAGCGGGGGCCGAGGAGAGACCCAGTACTTC.

V and J are TRBV28 and TRBJ1-3; possible D gene TRBD1, 6 bases. CDR1 and CDR2 from the germline V gene are MDHEN and SYDVKM. The CDR3 contains 16 residues. V shed 2 bases and J shed 0 bases, with 11 bases lying between them. CDR3: CASSLEGGPSGNTIYF. CDR3 DNA: TGTGCCAGCAGTTTAGAGGGGGGCCCCTCTGGAAACACCATATATTTT.

The rearrangement links TRBV6-6 to TRBJ1-1; 10 nucleotides agree with TRBD1. This CDR3 is built from 15 residues. The V segment lost 6 bases and the J segment 5 bases; nucleotides outside the gene matches: 9. CDR1 is MNHNY and CDR2 is SVGAGI in the germline V gene (reference sequence). DNA for the CDR3: TGTGCCAGCAGAGACCTAGACAGGGGGCGGACTGAAGCTTTCTTT. Residues: CASRDLDRGRTEAFF.

In its sample, this clone was seen a few times. The chain uses TRBV29-1 and TRBJ2-1; 13 positions agree with TRBD2. V gave up 4 bases and J gave up 8 bases; unmatched junction bases: 8. This CDR3 is built from 15 residues. CDR1 and CDR2 (germline): SQVTM, ANQGSEA. DNA for the CDR3: TGCAGCGTTGGGTTTGGACTAGCGGGAGACCATGAGCAGTTCTTC. Protein product: CSVGFGLAGDHEQFF.

The CDR3 spells CASSLRAGRVSNQPQHF. CDR3 sequence (DNA): TGTGCCAGCAGCTTAAGGGCAGGGCGAGTAAGCAATCAGCCCCAGCATTTT. V gene TRBV13 combines with J gene TRBJ1-5, with D tentatively TRBD1 (5 bases). With 2 bases removed from V and 1 base from J, the gap between germline ends came to 15 bases. The CDR3 sequence is 17 residues long. Germline CDR1 PRHDT, CDR2 FYEKMQ (reference sequence).

The V and J genes are TRBV5-1 and TRBJ1-1; D uncertain. The CDR3 contains 14 residues. The germline V gene encodes CDR1 SGHRS and CDR2 YFSETQ. V lost 3 bases to trimming and J lost 3 bases, with 12 bases between them. The CDR3 sequence is CASSSFSRDTEAFF. The CDR3 coding sequence is TGCGCCAGCAGCTCTTTTTCCCGGGACACTGAAGCTTTCTTT.

The count of this clone is one. This chain connects TRBV28 to TRBJ2-3, with 8 bases aligning to TRBD2. CDR3 length equals 15 residues. Trimming took 5 bases from V and 6 from J; bases not matched to a gene: 10. The germline CDR1 and CDR2 sequences are MDHEN and SYDVKM. The CDR3 sequence: CASSQTGTSSDTQYF. The DNA for the CDR3 is TGTGCCAGCAGTCAAACCGGGACTAGTAGCGATACGCAGTATTTT.

This chain joins TRBV6-1 and TRBJ1-5; unclear D gene. The CDR3 is made up of 15 amino acids. The ends were cut back, 1 base at V and 2 bases at J, with 9 bases in the middle. The germline V gene has CDR1 MNHNS and CDR2 SASEGT. DNA for the CDR3: TGTGCCAGCAGTGAAGGCGGCCTGGGCAATCAGCCCCAGCATTTT. Translated, it gives CASSEGGLGNQPQHF.

The V call is TRBV27, the J call TRBJ2-2; D call uncertain. The CDR3 loop spans 14 amino acids. V was clipped by 10 bases and J by 0 bases, with 12 bases between them. Germline CDR1 MNHEY, CDR2 SMNVEV (reference sequence). CDR3 DNA sequence: TGTGCCATAAGACAACGTTCGAACACCGGGGAGCTGTTTTTT. This encodes CAIRQRSNTGELFF.

The chain employs TRBV5-4 and TRBJ2-5, with 10 bases identical to TRBD2. The CDR3 sequence is 20 residues long. The germline CDR1 and CDR2 sequences are SGHNT and YYREEE (reference sequence). The J segment lost 3 bases and the V segment lost 3 bases, leaving 20 bases of the junction unmatched. CDR3 DNA: TGTGCCAGCAGCTCCTCCCGGGGGGCTCTAGCGGGAGAGGGGGAAGAGACCCAGTACTTC. Translating it yields CASSSSRGALAGEGEETQYF. Full variable domain (rest looked up from reference TRBV5-4 and TRBJ2-5): ETGVTQSPTHLIKTRGQQVTLRCSSQSGHNTVSWYQQALGQGPQFIFQYYREEENGRGNFPPRFSGLQFPNYSSELNVNALELDDSALYLCASSSSRGALAGEGEETQYFGPGTRLLVL.

This sequence joins TRBV6-5 and TRBJ1-1; no definite D call. The CDR3 runs 14 residues. Germline loops: CDR1 MNHEY, CDR2 SVGAGI. V shed 0 bases and J shed 1 base, with 6 bases lying between them. This CDR3 is CASSYSNRNTEAFF. The CDR3 bases are TGTGCCAGCAGTTACTCGAACAGGAACACTGAAGCTTTCTTT.

This clone turned up a few times. The CDR3 nucleotides are TGTGCCCAAGGACAGGGGCCAGGAAACACCATATATTTT. Amino acid sequence: CAQGQGPGNTIYF. This chain connects TRBV6-1 to TRBJ1-3, with 9 bases aligning to TRBD1. The V segment lost 11 bases and the J segment 4 bases; nucleotides outside the gene matches: 6. Germline loops: CDR1 MNHNS, CDR2 SASEGT. CDR3 length: 13 amino acids.

This clone was seen only a few times. The chain is built from TRBV20-1 and TRBJ2-7; maybe TRBD2 (5 bases). V was cut by 1 base and J by 6 bases, with 7 bases left in between. The CDR3 totals 11 residues. Germline V gene sequence: CDR1 DFQATT, CDR2 SNEGSKA (reference sequence). The CDR3 region is CSARGGREQYF. The CDR3 DNA is TGCAGTGCTAGAGGCGGGCGCGAGCAGTACTTC.

The chain employs TRBV2 and TRBJ1-4; 9 positions agree with TRBD1. V was pared by 7 bases and J by 7 bases, with 7 bases of the junction left unmatched. The germline V gene encodes CDR1 SNHLY and CDR2 FYNNEI. The CDR3 is 14 amino acids. The CDR3 region has the DNA TGTGCCAGCATTAGGGACAGGGTCAGTGAAAAACTGTTTTTT. Residues: CASIRDRVSEKLFF.

The chain couples TRBV30 to TRBJ2-1, with D uncertain. The CDR3 has 13 amino acids. Germline CDR1 is GTSNPN and CDR2 is SVGIG (reference sequence). V was trimmed by 8 bases and J by 0 bases, leaving 11 bases between them. CDR3 region: CARRGDSYNEQFF. The CDR3 DNA follows: TGTGCCCGTCGCGGCGACTCCTACAATGAGCAGTTCTTC.

This clone was counted many times. The CDR3 loop is CASSEGQSNYGYTF. Written as DNA, the CDR3 is TGTGCCAGCAGTGAGGGGCAGTCCAACTATGGCTACACCTTC. This sequence joins TRBV2 and TRBJ1-2; TRBD1 is a possible D gene (5 bases). CDR1 SNHLY and CDR2 FYNNEI come from the germline V gene. The V and J ends lost 3 bases and 2 bases respectively, with 10 bases between them. The CDR3 runs to 14 residues.

This chain joins TRBV7-9 and TRBJ1-1, with TRBD1 matching over 8 bases. J gave up 3 bases and V 1 base, and 4 bases lay outside the gene matches. This CDR3 has 15 residues. Per germline, CDR1 SEHNR and CDR2 FQNEAQ (reference sequence). The CDR3 loop reads CASSLGTGWDTEAFF. The CDR3 coding sequence is TGTGCCAGCAGCTTAGGGACAGGGTGGGACACTGAAGCTTTCTTT.

The chain combines TRBV19 with TRBJ1-1, with 9 bases aligning to TRBD1. V lost 3 bases to trimming and J lost 5 bases; unmatched junction nucleotides: 10. Per the germline V gene, CDR1 is LNHDA and CDR2 is SQIVND (reference sequence). CDR3 length: 16 amino acids. CDR3 protein: CASSIFAGTGSTEAFF. CDR3 sequence (DNA): TGTGCCAGTAGTATTTTTGCCGGGACAGGGAGTACTGAAGCTTTCTTT.

The chain has TRBV5-1 and TRBJ1-2, with D possibly being TRBD1 (6 bases). Germline CDR1 reads SGHRS; CDR2 reads YFSETQ. V dropped 2 bases and J dropped 5 bases, with 16 bases sitting between them. The CDR3 has 15 amino acids. The DNA of the CDR3 is TGCGCCAGCAGCTTTTCGGGACATGAGGCTTATGGCTACACCTTC. It codes for CASSFSGHEAYGYTF.

With regard to this clone: The junction does not match germline at one end; this may be a read error. V is TRBV10-3 and J is TRBJ2-1; TRBD2 matches 8 bases. The CDR3 sequence is 15 residues long. CDR1 and CDR2 from the germline V gene are ENHRY and SYGVKD. Here the CDR3 DNA reads TGTGCCACCAGTCTAACGGGGGGGCTCGATAATGAGCAGTTCTTC. The encoded protein is CATSLTGGLDNEQFF.